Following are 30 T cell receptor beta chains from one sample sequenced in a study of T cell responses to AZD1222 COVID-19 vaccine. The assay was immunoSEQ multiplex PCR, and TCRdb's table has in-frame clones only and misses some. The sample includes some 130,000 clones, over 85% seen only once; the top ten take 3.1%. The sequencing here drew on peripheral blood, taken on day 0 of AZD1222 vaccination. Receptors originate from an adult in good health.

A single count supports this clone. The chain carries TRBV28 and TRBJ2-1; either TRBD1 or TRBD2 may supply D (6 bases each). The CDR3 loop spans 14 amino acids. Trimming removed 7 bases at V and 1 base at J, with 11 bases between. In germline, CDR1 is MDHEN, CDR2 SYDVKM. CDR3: CASNTGRSYNEQFF. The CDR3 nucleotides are TGTGCCAGCAATACAGGGAGGTCCTACAATGAGCAGTTCTTC. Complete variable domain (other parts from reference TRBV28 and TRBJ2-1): DVKVTQSSRYLVKRTGEKVFLECVQDMDHENMFWYRQDPGLGLRLIYFSYDVKMKEKGDIPEGYSVSREKKERFSLILESASTNQTSMYLCASNTGRSYNEQFFGPGTRLTVL.

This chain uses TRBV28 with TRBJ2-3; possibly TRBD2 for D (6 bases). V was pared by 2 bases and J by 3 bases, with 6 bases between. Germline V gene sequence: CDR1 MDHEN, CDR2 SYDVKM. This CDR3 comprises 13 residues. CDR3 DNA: TGTGCCAGCAGTTTAGGAGGGACAGATACGCAGTATTTT. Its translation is CASSLGGTDTQYF.

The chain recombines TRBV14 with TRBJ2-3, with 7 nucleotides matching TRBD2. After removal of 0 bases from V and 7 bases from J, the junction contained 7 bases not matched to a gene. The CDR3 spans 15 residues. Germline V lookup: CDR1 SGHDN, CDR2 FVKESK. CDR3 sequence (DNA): TGTGCCAGCAGCCAAGACGGACTAGGAACGAATACGCAGTATTTT. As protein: CASSQDGLGTNTQYF.

CDR3 region: CASSPGRTSGNTIYF. CDR3 sequence (DNA): TGTGCCAGCAGTCCCGGGAGGACGTCCGGAAACACCATATATTTT. The rearrangement uses TRBV2 and TRBJ1-3; D is ambiguous. Germline V gene sequence: CDR1 SNHLY, CDR2 FYNNEI. The V gene lost 5 bases and the J gene lost 4 bases, with 15 bases spanning the gap. The CDR3 contains 15 residues.

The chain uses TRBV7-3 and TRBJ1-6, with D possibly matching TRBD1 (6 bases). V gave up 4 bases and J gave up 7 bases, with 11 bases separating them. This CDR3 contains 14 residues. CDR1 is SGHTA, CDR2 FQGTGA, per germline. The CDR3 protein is CASSSSGQNSPLHF. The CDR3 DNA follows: TGTGCCAGCAGCTCCTCTGGACAGAATTCACCCCTCCACTTT.

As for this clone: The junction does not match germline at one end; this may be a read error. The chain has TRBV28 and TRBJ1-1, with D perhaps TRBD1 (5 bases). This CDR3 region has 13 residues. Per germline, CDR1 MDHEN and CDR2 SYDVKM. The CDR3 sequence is CASSSQNRDQQGF. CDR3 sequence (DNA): TGTGCCAGCAGTTCACAAAACCGGGACCAACAAGGCTTT.

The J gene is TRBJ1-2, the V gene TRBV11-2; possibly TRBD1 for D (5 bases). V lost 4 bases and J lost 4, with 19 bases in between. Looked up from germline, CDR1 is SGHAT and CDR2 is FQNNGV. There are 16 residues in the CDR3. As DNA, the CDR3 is TGTGCCAGCAGCTCGGTCATGGTGGGGCGATTCTATGGCTACACCTTC. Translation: CASSSVMVGRFYGYTF.

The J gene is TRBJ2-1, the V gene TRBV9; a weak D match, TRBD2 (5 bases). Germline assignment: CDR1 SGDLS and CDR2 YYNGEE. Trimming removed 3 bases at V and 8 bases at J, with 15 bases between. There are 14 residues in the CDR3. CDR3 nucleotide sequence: TGTGCCAGCAGCGCCTCCGGTAGCGTATATGAGCAGTTCTTC. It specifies CASSASGSVYEQFF.

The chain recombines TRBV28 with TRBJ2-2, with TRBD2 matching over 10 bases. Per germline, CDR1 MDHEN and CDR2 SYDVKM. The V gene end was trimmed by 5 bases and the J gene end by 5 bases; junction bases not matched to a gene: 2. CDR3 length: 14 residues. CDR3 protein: CASSLAGVTGELFF. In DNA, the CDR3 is TGTGCCAGCAGTCTAGCGGGAGTTACCGGGGAGCTGTTTTTT.

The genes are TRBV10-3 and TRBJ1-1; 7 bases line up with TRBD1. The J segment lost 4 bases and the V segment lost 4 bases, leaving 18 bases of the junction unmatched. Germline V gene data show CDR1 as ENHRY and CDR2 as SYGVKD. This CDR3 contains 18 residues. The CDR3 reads CAISASGGGYRGVTEAFF. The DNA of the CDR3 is TGTGCCATCAGTGCCTCCGGAGGAGGCTACAGGGGCGTCACTGAAGCTTTCTTT.

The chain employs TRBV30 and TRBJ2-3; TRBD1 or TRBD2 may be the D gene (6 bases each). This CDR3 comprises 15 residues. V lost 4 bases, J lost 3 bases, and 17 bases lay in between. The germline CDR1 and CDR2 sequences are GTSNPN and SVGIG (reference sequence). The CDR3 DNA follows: TGTGCCTGGACGGCGGGATTAGGGGGGACAGATACGCAGTATTTT. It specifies CAWTAGLGGTDTQYF.

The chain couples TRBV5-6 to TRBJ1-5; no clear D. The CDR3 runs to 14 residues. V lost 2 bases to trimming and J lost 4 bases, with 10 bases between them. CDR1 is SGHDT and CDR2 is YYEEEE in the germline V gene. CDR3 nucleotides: TGTGCCAGCAGCTTAGTAGGGCCAAATCAGCCCCAGCATTTT. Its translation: CASSLVGPNQPQHF.

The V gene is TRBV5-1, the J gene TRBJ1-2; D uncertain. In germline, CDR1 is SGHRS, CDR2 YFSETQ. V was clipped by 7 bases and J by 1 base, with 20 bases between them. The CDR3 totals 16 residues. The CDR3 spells CASSPLQTDRNYGYTF. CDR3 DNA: TGCGCCAGCTCCCCCCTCCAGACGGACCGTAACTATGGCTACACCTTC.

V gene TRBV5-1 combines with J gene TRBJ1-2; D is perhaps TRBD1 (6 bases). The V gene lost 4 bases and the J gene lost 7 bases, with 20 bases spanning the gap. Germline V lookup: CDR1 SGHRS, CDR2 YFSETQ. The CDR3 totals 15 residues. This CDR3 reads CASSRLGGGEAGYTF. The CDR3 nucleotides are TGCGCCAGCAGCCGCTTGGGAGGGGGAGAGGCTGGCTACACCTTC.

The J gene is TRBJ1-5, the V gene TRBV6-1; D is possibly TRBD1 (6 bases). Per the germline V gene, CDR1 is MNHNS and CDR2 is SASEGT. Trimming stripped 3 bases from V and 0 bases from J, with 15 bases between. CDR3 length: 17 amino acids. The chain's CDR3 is CASSEGHPEFSNQPQHF. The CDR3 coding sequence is TGTGCCAGCAGTGAGGGACACCCAGAGTTTAGCAATCAGCCCCAGCATTTT.

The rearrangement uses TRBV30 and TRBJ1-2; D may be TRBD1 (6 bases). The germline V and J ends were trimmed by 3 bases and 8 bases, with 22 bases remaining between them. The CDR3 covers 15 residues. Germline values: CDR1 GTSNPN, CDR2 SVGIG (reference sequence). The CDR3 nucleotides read TGTGCCTGGAGAGTCGGACAGCAGGCCATTGGAGGCTACACCTTC. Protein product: CAWRVGQQAIGGYTF.

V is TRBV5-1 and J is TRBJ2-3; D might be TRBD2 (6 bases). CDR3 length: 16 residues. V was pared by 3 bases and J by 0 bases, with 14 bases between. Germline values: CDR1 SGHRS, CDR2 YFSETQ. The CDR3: CASSWGGRGSTDTQYF. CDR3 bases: TGCGCCAGCAGCTGGGGAGGTAGAGGGAGCACAGATACGCAGTATTTT. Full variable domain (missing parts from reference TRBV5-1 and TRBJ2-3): KAGVTQTPRYLIKTRGQQVTLSCSPISGHRSVSWYQQTPGQGLQFLFEYFSETQRNKGNFPGRFSGRQFSNSRSEMNVSTLELGDSALYLCASSWGGRGSTDTQYFGPGTRLTVL.

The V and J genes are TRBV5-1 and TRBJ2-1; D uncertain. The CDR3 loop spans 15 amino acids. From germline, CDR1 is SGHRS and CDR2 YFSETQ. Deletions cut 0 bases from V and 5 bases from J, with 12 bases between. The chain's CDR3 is CASSLVAPSDNEQFF. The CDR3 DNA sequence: TGCGCCAGCAGCTTGGTGGCACCGTCGGACAATGAGCAGTTCTTC.

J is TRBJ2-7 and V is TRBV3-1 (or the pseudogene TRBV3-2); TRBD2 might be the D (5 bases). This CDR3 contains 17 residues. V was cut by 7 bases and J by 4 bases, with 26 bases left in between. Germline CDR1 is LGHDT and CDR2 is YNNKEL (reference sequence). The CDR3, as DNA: TGTGCCAGCACCTCAAGGTCGGTGGAGGACGGACTTTACGAGCAGTACTTC. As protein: CASTSRSVEDGLYEQYF.

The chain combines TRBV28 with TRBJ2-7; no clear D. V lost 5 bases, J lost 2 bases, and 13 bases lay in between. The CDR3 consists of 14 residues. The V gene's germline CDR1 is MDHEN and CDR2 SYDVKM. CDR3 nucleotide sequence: TGTGCCAGCAGTAGCCTCCTTAGGGCCTACGAGCAGTACTTC. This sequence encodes CASSSLLRAYEQYF.

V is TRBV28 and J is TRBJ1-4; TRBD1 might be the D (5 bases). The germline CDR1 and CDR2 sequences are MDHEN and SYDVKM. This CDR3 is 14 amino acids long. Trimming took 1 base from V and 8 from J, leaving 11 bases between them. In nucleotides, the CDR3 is TGTGCCAGCAGTTTATCAGGGTCGGCGGAAAAACTGTTTTTT. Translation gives CASSLSGSAEKLFF.

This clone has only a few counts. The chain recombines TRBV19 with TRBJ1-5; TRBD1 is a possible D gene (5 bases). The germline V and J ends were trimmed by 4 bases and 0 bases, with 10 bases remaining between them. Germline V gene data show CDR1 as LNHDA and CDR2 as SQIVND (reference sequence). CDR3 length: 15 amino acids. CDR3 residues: CASSTQGDSNQPQHF. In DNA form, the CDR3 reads TGTGCCAGTAGTACCCAGGGAGATAGCAATCAGCCCCAGCATTTT.

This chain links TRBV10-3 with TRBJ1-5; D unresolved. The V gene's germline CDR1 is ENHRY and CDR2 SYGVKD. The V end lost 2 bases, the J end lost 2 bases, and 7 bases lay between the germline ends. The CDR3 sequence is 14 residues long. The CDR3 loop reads CAISEGLGNQPQHF. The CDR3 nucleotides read TGTGCCATCAGTGAGGGGTTGGGCAATCAGCCCCAGCATTTT.

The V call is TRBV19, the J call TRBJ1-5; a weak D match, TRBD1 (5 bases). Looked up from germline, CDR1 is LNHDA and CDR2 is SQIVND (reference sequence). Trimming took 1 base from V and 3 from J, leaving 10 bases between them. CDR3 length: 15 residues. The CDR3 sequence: CASSIVFRVNQPQHF. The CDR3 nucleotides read TGTGCCAGTAGTATAGTCTTCAGGGTCAATCAGCCCCAGCATTTT. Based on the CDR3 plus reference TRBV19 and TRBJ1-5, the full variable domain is DGGITQSPKYLFRKEGQNVTLSCEQNLNHDAMYWYRQDPGQGLRLIYYSQIVNDFQKGDIAEGYSVSREKKESFPLTVTSAQKNPTAFYLCASSIVFRVNQPQHFGDGTRLSIL.

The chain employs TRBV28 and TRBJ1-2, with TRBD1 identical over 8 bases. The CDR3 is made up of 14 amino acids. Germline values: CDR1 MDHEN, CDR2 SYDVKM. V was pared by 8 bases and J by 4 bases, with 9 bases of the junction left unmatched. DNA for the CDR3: TGTGCCAGCGGGGGTAGAGGACAGGGCTATGGCTACACCTTC. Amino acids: CASGGRGQGYGYTF.

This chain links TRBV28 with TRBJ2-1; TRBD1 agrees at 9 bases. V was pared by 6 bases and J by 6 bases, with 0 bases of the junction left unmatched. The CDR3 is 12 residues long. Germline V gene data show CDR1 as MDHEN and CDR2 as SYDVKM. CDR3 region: CASRDRGNEQFF. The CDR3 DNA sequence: TGTGCCAGCAGGGACAGGGGCAATGAGCAGTTCTTC.

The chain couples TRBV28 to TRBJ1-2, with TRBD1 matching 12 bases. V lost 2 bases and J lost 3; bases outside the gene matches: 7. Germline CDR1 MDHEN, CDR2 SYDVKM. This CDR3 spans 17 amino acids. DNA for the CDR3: TGTGCCAGCAGTTTAGGGGACAGGGGGCGCTTGGACTATGGCTACACCTTC. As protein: CASSLGDRGRLDYGYTF.

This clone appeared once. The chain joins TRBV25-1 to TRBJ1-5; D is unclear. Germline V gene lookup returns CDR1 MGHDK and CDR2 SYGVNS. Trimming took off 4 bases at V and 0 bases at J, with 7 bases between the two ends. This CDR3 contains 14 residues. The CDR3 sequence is CASSGEYSNQPQHF. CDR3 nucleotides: TGTGCCAGCAGTGGGGAATATAGCAATCAGCCCCAGCATTTT.

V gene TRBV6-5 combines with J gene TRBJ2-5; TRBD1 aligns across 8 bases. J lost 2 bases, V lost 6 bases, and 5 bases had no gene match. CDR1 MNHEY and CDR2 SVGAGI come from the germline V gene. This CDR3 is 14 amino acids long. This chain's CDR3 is CASRRDRQQETQYF. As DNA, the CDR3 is TGTGCCAGCAGGAGGGACAGGCAGCAAGAGACCCAGTACTTC.

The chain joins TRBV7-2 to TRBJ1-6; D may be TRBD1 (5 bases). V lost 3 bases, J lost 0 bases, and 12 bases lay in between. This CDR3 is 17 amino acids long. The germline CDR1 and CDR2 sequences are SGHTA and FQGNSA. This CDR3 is CASSLGPGYSYNSPLHF. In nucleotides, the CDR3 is TGTGCCAGCAGCTTGGGGCCGGGGTACTCCTATAATTCACCCCTCCACTTT. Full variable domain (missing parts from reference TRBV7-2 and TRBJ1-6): GAGVSQSPSNKVTEKGKDVELRCDPISGHTALYWYRQSLGQGLEFLIYFQGNSAPDKSGLPSDRFSAERTGGSVSTLTIQRTQQEDSAVYLCASSLGPGYSYNSPLHFGNGTRLTVT.